This TCR beta chain is from a study of molecular identifiers for immune sequencing clone quantification (dated by TCRdb to 2016 to 2018). For context, the study as a whole: For a replicate experiment, the RNA from either approximately 20,000 or 100,000 naive CD8 T cells was divided into five aliquots, and four of those aliquots went on to sequencing. This methods study benchmarked molecular-identifier clustering-based TCR repertoire sequencing (MIDCIRS) and TCR RNA copy counting, using CD8 T cells to do so. Results the study describes overall, beyond this receptor: In CMV-specific effector cells, clones with more than 20 RNA copies contained over 99% of molecules, whereas in naive cells such clones contained under 1% of molecules. Modeling gave 3 to 3.5 recovered TCR RNA copies per cell versus around 10 by digital PCR, implying around 30% capture efficiency. Identical TCR molecules sharing a barcode could cause highly expanded clone sizes to be underestimated. Spiked-in Jurkat TCR RNA (around nine copies' worth), which is not part of the donor repertoire, was contained in the naive libraries. When barcode sub-clustering was not used, chimeric consensus sequences inflated TCR diversity, with chimeras reaching as high as 47%. Spiked-in Jurkat TCR RNA equal to a single cell's worth was reported to be detectable even within 1,100,000 naive CD8 T cells.

Libraries were constructed by PCR. Instrument used: NextSeq 500. Preparation of bulk TCR libraries followed a previously described approach, with the TCR primers listed in Table S5. The Qiagen AllPrep DNA/RNA kit was used to purify total RNA. Before analysis, reads from multiple sequencing runs of one library were combined. As for the authors' bioinformatics: Reads were retained only if the reads had an exact TCR constant sequence, and the retained reads were trimmed to 150 nt and grouped according to their 12-nt molecular barcodes. Reads in each barcode group were sub-clustered using a 15% Levenshtein threshold, and a quality-weighted consensus sequence was built for each RNA molecule. Non-functional sequences were removed, as were lower-count sequences one edit away from another. On the basis of fitting two negative binomial distributions, barcode sub-clusters with fewer than 20% of the maximum read count were discarded. TCRdb passed the public sequencing reads through fastp at Q25 and MiXCR, retaining productive beta sequences. All rows with the same CDR3 protein become a single entry with the most common DNA and genes. The V and J calls and clone size come from TCRdb's table, not from the authors' own analysis. Across this sample there are under 350,000 distinct CDR3 sequences, with 24% seen only once. The top ten clonotypes cover about 0.71% of the sample.

Remarks on this clonotype: This receptor's antigen is unknown. Given a much more abundant clone one base away, this may be a read error.

Naive CD8 T cell libraries were made from approximately 20,000 to 1,000,000 sorted cells using 10%, 30% or 50% of purified RNA. Naive CD8 T cells, defined as CD8+CD4-CCR7+CD45RA+, were FACS-sorted into RLT Plus buffer on a BD FACSAria II. To test detection sensitivity, Jurkat RNA equal to around 11 TCR copies was added to samples of about 17,000-1,100,000 naive CD8 T cells. CD8 T cells were enriched with RosetteSep CD8+ T Cell Enrichment Cocktail and Ficoll-Paque, followed by ACK red cell lysis. Source material: naive CD8+ T cells from blood, with Jurkat cell RNA spiked in. What this sample's cell subset or site label stands for: FACS-sorted CD8+CD4-CCR7+CD45RA+ naive T cells. This clonotype was sampled from a human donor in good health. Some libraries in this study had Jurkat cell RNA spiked in.

The DNA sequence is TGCAGTGCTAGAGACCCCGGATCAGAAACGCAGTATTTT. This gives the protein CSARDPGSETQYF. The V and J genes are TRBV20-1 and TRBJ2-3; no D segment can be confidently identified. According to the germline V gene (reference sequence), CDR1 reads DFQATT and CDR2 reads SNEGSKA. The CDR3, from cysteine to phenylalanine, totals 13 residues. Only the CDR3 region is kept as DNA, spanning 39 bases read in frame from base 1.